Sequencing of this T cell receptor beta chain was carried out in a study of long-term antiretroviral therapy in people with HIV. Study background: The earliest samples came from an era when ART typically awaited falling CD4 counts. Whole-study findings and limits: Controls exceeded HIV repertoires in CDR3 length range. Pre-ART expanded clones dominated the repertoire at every time point. Documentation of ART adherence, viral resistance or therapy changes was absent.

Remarks on this clone: The antigen remains undetermined.

This CDR3 is 13 amino acids long. Germline-derived CDR1 and CDR2 are SGHAT and FQDESV (reference sequence). V lost 5 bases to trimming and J lost 0 bases, with 8 bases between them. At the survey level, the v3.0 immunoSEQ assay was run. Libraries were prepared by immunoSEQ multiplex PCR; TCRdb keeps only in-frame clonotypes and omits some of them. The table records about 39,000 clones, around 85% of them present only once. This sequence originates from a woman aged 45-59 years with HIV. Sequenced here: unsorted PBMCs, sampled 3.1 years after starting antiretroviral therapy. The chain carries TRBV11-1 and TRBJ2-7, with D possibly matching TRBD2 (5 bases). CDR3 sequence: CASSRGSSYEQYF. The DNA for the CDR3 is TGTGCCAGCAGCAGAGGGTCCTCCTACGAGCAGTACTTC. Complete variable domain (other parts from reference TRBV11-1 and TRBJ2-7): EAEVAQSPRYKITEKSQAVAFWCDPISGHATLYWYRQILGQGPELLVQFQDESVVDDSQLPKDRFSAERLKGVDSTLKIQPAELGDSAMYLCASSRGSSYEQYFGPGTRLTVT.